These 13 T cell receptor beta chains originate from one sample sequenced in a study of cytomegalovirus exposure and HLA in healthy donors. With 60 Vbeta and 13 Jbeta primers, the PCR was carried out. Produced via immunoSEQ multiplex PCR; TCRdb's table is partial and in-frame only. Here the sample spans about 93,000 clones, about four fifths being singletons. The sequencing input was PBMCs. Receptors originate from a middle-aged man in good health and CMV-seronegative.

The chain carries TRBV10-3 and TRBJ1-2; 11 nucleotides align to TRBD1. V was pared by 0 bases and J by 8 bases, with 8 bases of the junction left unmatched. From germline, CDR1 is ENHRY and CDR2 SYGVKD. The CDR3 extends over 16 amino acids. The CDR3: CAISESGGTGGGGYTF. The CDR3 coding sequence is TGTGCCATCAGTGAGTCAGGTGGGACAGGGGGAGGAGGCTACACCTTC.

The chain joins TRBV19 to TRBJ2-1; possibly TRBD2 for D (5 bases). CDR3 length equals 16 residues. V gave up 1 base and J gave up 2 bases, with 12 bases separating them. Germline V lookup: CDR1 LNHDA, CDR2 SQIVND (reference sequence). CDR3 residues: CASSIVGFGTYNEQFF. The DNA for the CDR3 is TGTGCCAGTAGTATAGTTGGCTTCGGGACCTACAATGAGCAGTTCTTC.

This sequence joins TRBV2 and TRBJ2-7; TRBD1 aligns across 7 bases. Germline-derived CDR1 and CDR2 are SNHLY and FYNNEI. The CDR3 has 14 amino acids. J was trimmed by 6 bases and V by 5 bases; bases with no gene match: 10. CDR3 nucleotides: TGTGCCAGCAGTTCCGGGACAGCCACCTTCGAGCAGTACTTC. Translating gives CASSSGTATFEQYF.

This chain links TRBV7-2 with TRBJ1-3, with TRBD1 as a possible D gene (6 bases). Germline CDR1 is SGHTA and CDR2 is FQGNSA. The CDR3 totals 14 residues. V lost 6 bases to trimming and J lost 1 base, with 10 bases between them. For the CDR3, the DNA is TGTGCCAGCAGACGTACAGGGTCTGGAAACACCATATATTTT. It translates to CASRRTGSGNTIYF.

The chain employs TRBV5-4 and TRBJ1-1; 7 positions match TRBD1. The CDR3 runs to 15 residues. With V trimmed by 4 bases and J by 1 base, 7 bases remained unmatched. Per germline, CDR1 SGHNT and CDR2 YYREEE (reference sequence). CDR3 DNA: TGTGCCAGCAGCCTGGGTTGGACAGGGAACACTGAAGCTTTCTTT. This translates into CASSLGWTGNTEAFF.

The chain links TRBV18 to TRBJ2-5, with 9 bases identical to TRBD1. Germline assignment: CDR1 KGHSH and CDR2 LQKENI. The junction had 3 bases not matched to a gene; V was cut back by 3 bases and J by 1 base. CDR3 size: 15 residues. CDR3 sequence reads: CASSPSDRGQETQYF. The CDR3 DNA reads TGTGCCAGCTCACCCTCGGACAGGGGCCAAGAGACCCAGTACTTC.

The chain links TRBV4-1 to TRBJ2-5, with D maybe TRBD2 (6 bases). This CDR3 is 16 amino acids long. V was pared by 1 base and J by 4 bases, with 16 bases between. Germline loops: CDR1 MGHRA, CDR2 YSYEKL. CDR3 region: CASSQVAALNGETQYF. The CDR3, as DNA: TGCGCCAGCAGCCAAGTAGCGGCTCTTAATGGAGAGACCCAGTACTTC.

This chain connects TRBV4-2 to TRBJ2-7, with no clear D. This CDR3 has 12 residues. Trimming removed 4 bases at V and 5 bases at J, with 9 bases between. Germline V gives CDR1 LGHNA, CDR2 YNFKEQ. The CDR3 here is CASSPNFHEQYF. In DNA form, the CDR3 reads TGTGCCAGCAGCCCCAATTTTCACGAGCAGTACTTC.

The V and J genes are TRBV10-3 and TRBJ2-3, with 8 bases matching TRBD2. CDR3 length: 16 residues. CDR1 is ENHRY, CDR2 SYGVKD, per germline. V lost 6 bases, J lost 2 bases, and 10 bases stayed unmatched. In nucleotides, the CDR3 is TGTGCCATCAGCTTCGGTGGCGGGAGGCTCACAGATACGCAGTATTTT. It is translated as CAISFGGGRLTDTQYF.

The chain combines TRBV4-1 with TRBJ2-1; TRBD2 matches at 10 bases. The CDR3 is made up of 13 amino acids. V lost 0 bases, J lost 16 bases, and 6 bases stayed unmatched. In germline, CDR1 is MGHRA, CDR2 YSYEKL. CDR3 bases: TGCGCCAGCAGCCAAGAATCAGCGGGAGGGCATTTCTTC. This gives the protein CASSQESAGGHFF.

The rearrangement joins TRBV4-2 to TRBJ2-3; D not certain. CDR1 is LGHNA and CDR2 is YNFKEQ in the germline V gene. Trimming stripped 4 bases from V and 2 bases from J, with 7 bases between. CDR3 length equals 13 residues. The CDR3 nucleotides read TGTGCCAGCAGCCCCCGTCTCACAGATACGCAGTATTTT. Amino acid sequence: CASSPRLTDTQYF.

The CDR3 region has the DNA TGCGCCAGCAGCCAAGATCAGACTGACTGGGAGACCCAGTACTTC. Its protein is CASSQDQTDWETQYF. The chain carries TRBV4-1 and TRBJ2-5, with no clear D. This CDR3 spans 15 amino acids. Germline V gives CDR1 MGHRA, CDR2 YSYEKL. Deletions cut 0 bases from V and 5 bases from J, with 13 bases between.

The chain has TRBV2 and TRBJ1-4; perhaps TRBD1 as D (6 bases). The CDR3 totals 13 residues. Trimming took 3 bases from V and 10 from J, leaving 12 bases between them. Germline CDR1 SNHLY, CDR2 FYNNEI. CDR3 loop: CASSDKRGGKLFF. The CDR3 DNA sequence: TGTGCCAGCAGTGACAAGAGAGGGGGAAAACTGTTTTTT.